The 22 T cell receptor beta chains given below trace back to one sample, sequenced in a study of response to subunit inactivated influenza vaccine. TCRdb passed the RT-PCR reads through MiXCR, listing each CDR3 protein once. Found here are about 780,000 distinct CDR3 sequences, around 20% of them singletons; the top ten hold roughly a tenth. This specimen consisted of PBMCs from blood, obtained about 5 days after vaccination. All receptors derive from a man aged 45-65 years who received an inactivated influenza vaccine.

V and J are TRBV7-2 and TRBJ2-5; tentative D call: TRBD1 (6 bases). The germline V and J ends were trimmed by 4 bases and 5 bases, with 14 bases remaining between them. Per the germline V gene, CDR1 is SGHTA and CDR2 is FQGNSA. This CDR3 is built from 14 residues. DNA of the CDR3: TGTGCCAGCAGCTGGTACAGGGATCGGGAGACCCAGTACTTC. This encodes CASSWYRDRETQYF.

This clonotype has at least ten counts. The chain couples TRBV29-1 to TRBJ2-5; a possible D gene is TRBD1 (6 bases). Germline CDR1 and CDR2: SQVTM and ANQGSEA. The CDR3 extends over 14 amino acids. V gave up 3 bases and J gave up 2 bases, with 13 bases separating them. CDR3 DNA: TGCAGCGTTGACACAGGGAGACCTCAAGAGACCCAGTACTTC. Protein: CSVDTGRPQETQYF.

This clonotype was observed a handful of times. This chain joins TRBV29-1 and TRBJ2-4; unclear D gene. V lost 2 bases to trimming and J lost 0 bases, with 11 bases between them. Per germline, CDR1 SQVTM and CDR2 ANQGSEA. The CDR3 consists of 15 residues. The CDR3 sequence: CSVELRSLAKNIQYF. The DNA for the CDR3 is TGCAGCGTTGAACTGAGGTCTCTAGCCAAAAACATTCAGTACTTC.

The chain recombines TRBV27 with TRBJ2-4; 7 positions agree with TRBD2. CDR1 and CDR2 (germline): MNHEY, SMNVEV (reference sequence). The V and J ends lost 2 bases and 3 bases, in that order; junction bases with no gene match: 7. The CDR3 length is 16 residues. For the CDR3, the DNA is TGTGCCAGCAGTTTACAGGGAGGGATAGGCAAAAACATTCAGTACTTC. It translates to CASSLQGGIGKNIQYF.

The CDR3 spells CASSSARVPGTEAFF. The DNA of the CDR3 is TGTGCCAGCAGCTCGGCTAGGGTTCCAGGCACCGAAGCTTTCTTT. The J gene is TRBJ1-1, the V gene TRBV7-8; no definite D call. Germline V gene lookup returns CDR1 SGHVS and CDR2 FQNEAQ. V was pared by 4 bases and J by 8 bases, with 20 bases between. The CDR3 covers 15 residues.

The CDR3 region has the DNA TGTGCCAGCAGCTTAGTTAGCGGGGATTCCTACGAGCAGTACTTC. This codes for CASSLVSGDSYEQYF. V gene TRBV7-8 combines with J gene TRBJ2-7; 8 positions agree with TRBD2. Losses at the gene ends were 1 base for V and 1 base for J; bases not matched to a gene: 3. Germline V gene lookup returns CDR1 SGHVS and CDR2 FQNEAQ. CDR3 length equals 15 residues. Looking up the rest from reference TRBV7-8 and TRBJ2-7 gives the full variable domain: GAGVSQSPRYKVAKRGQDVALRCDPISGHVSLFWYQQALGQGPEFLTYFQNEAQLDKSGLPSDRFFAERPEGSVSTLKIQRTQQEDSAVYLCASSLVSGDSYEQYFGPGTRLTVT.

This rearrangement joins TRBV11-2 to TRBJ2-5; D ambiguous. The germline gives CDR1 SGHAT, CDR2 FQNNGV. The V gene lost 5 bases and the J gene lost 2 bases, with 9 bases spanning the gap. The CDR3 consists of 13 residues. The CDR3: CASSATVQETQYF. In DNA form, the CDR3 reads TGTGCCAGCAGCGCAACAGTACAAGAGACCCAGTACTTC.

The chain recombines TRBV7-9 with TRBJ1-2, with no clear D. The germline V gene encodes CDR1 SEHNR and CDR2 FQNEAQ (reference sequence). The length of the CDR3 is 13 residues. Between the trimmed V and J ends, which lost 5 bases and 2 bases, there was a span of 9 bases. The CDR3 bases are TGTGCCAGCAGCGCGGACGGAAACTATGGCTACACCTTC. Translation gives CASSADGNYGYTF.

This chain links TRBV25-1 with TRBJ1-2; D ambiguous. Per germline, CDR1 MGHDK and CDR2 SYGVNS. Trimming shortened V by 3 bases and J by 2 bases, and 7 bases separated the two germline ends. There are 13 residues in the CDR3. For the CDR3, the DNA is TGTGCCAGCAGTGACAGTATCAACTATGGCTACACCTTC. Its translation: CASSDSINYGYTF.

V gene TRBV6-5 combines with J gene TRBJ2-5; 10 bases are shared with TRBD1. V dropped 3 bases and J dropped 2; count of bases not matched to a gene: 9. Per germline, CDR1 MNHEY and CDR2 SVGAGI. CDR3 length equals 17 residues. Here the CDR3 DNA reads TGTGCCAGCAGTTATACCGGACAGGGGGTCCAACAAGAGACCCAGTACTTC. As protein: CASSYTGQGVQQETQYF.

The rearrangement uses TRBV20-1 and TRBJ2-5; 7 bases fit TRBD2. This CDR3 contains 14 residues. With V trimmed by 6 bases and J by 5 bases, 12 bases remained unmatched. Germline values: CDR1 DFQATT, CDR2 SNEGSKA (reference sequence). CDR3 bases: TGCAGTGCCAAAGGGGAGGGAATTAAGGAGACCCAGTACTTC. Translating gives CSAKGEGIKETQYF.

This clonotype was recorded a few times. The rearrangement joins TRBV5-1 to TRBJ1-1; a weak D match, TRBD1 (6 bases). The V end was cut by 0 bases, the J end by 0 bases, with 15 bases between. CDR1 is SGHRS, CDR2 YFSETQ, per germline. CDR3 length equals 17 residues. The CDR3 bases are TGCGCCAGCAGCTTGGCCGGGGGACACTACATGAACACTGAAGCTTTCTTT. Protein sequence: CASSLAGGHYMNTEAFF.

The CDR3 spells CSARPGQNYNSPLHF. CDR3 DNA sequence: TGCAGTGCTAGACCGGGACAAAACTATAATTCACCCCTCCACTTT. The chain combines TRBV20-1 with TRBJ1-6; TRBD1 might be the D (6 bases). Trimming cost V 2 bases and J 3 bases, with 11 bases left between them. The germline CDR1 and CDR2 sequences are DFQATT and SNEGSKA (reference sequence). The CDR3 is 15 residues long.

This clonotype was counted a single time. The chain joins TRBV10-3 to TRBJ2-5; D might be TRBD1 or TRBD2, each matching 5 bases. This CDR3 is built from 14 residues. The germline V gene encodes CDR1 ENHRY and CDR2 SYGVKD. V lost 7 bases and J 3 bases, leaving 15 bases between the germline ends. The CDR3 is CAIIDHGAEETQYF. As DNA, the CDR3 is TGTGCCATCATTGACCACGGGGCGGAAGAGACCCAGTACTTC.

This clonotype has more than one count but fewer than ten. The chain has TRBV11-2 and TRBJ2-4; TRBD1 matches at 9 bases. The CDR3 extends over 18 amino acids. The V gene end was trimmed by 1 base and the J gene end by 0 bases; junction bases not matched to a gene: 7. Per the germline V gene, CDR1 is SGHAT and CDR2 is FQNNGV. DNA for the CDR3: TGTGCCAGCAGCTTAGTACCCGGGACAGGGTTAGCCAAAAACATTCAGTACTTC. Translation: CASSLVPGTGLAKNIQYF.

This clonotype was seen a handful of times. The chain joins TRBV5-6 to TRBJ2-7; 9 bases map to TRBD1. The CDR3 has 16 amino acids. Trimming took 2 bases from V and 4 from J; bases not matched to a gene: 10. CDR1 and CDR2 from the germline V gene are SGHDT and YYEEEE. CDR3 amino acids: CASSFPKLGTGYEQYF. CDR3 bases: TGTGCCAGCAGCTTCCCCAAGCTCGGGACAGGGTACGAGCAGTACTTC.

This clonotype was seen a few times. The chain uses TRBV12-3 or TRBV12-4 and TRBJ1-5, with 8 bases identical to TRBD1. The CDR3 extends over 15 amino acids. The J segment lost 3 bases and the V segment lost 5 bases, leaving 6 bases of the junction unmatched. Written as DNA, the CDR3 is TGTGCCAGCAGTACCGGGACAGGTAACAATCAGCCCCAGCATTTT. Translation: CASSTGTGNNQPQHF.

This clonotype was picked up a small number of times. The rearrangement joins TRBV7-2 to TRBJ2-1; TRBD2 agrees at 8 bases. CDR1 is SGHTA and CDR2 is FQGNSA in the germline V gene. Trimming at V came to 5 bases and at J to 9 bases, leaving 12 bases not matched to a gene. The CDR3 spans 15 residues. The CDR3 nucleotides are TGTGCCAGCAGCGCCGGGACTTTCGCGGGGGGTGAGCAGTTCTTC. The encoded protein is CASSAGTFAGGEQFF.

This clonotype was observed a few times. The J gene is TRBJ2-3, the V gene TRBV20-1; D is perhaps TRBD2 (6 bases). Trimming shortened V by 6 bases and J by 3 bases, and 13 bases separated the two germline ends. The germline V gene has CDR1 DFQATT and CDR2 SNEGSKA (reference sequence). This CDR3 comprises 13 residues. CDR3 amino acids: CSADPSGTDTQYF. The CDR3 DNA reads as TGCAGTGCGGACCCAAGCGGGACAGATACGCAGTATTTT.

The CDR3 region is CARGPGTGSGNTIYF. The CDR3 DNA follows: TGTGCCAGGGGCCCCGGGACAGGGTCTGGAAACACCATATATTTT. The rearrangement uses TRBV4-2 and TRBJ1-3; TRBD1 matches at 9 bases. Unmatched junction bases numbered 7, after V lost 9 bases and J lost 1 base. The germline V gene has CDR1 LGHNA and CDR2 YNFKEQ. The CDR3 contains 15 residues.

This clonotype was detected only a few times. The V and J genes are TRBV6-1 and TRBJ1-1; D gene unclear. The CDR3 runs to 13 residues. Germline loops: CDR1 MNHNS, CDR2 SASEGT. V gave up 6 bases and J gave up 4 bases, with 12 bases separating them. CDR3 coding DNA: TGTGCCAGCAGCCGACGGAGTGCCACTGAAGCTTTCTTT. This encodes CASSRRSATEAFF.

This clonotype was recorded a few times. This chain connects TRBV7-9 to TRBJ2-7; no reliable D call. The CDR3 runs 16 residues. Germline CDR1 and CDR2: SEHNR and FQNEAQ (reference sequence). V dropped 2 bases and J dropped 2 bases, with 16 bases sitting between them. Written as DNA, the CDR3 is TGTGCCAGCAGCTTATCTCTCTCATCTCGGGCCTACGAGCAGTACTTC. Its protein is CASSLSLSSRAYEQYF.